The rows below give T cell receptor beta chains drawn from one sample of a study of early T cells in non-severe SARS-CoV-2 infection. From the 5' RACE reads, TCRdb called clonotypes with MiXCR, one entry per CDR3 protein. The repertoire holds some 71,000 distinct CDR3 sequences, 8.5% to 10% seen once, with about 5.6% in the top ten. Sequences were obtained from whole blood. Source of these receptors: an adult who was a healthcare worker with PCR-confirmed SARS-CoV-2 infection or an uninfected control (not recorded which). CDR3s include the opening cysteine and the closing phenylalanine or tryptophan. A D gene is named only where the DNA matches it firmly. The size of a clone is reported for some rows only, either as once, few or many, or as a class for expanded clones.

TRBD1	14	TRBV19	many	TRBJ2-7	CASSQTGGVDEQYF	TGTGCCAGTAGCCAGACAGGGGGAGTGGACGAGCAGTACTTC
-	15	TRBV20-1	many	TRBJ2-7	CSAIPGRANSYEQYF	TGCAGTGCCATCCCGGGGCGGGCCAACTCCTACGAGCAGTACTTC
-	15	TRBV12-3/TRBV12-4	many	TRBJ2-1	CASSLSSNLNNEQFF	TGTGCCAGCAGTTTGAGTTCCAATCTTAACAATGAGCAGTTCTTC
TRBD2	15	TRBV29-1	few	TRBJ2-2	CSALRTSGNTGELFF	TGCAGCGCCCTTAGGACTAGCGGAAACACCGGGGAGCTGTTTTTT
TRBD1	16	TRBV7-3	few	TRBJ2-3	CASSVSGQTSTDTQYF	TGTGCCAGCAGCGTCTCGGGACAGACTAGCACAGATACGCAGTATTTT
-	16	TRBV6-1	few	TRBJ2-3	CASSEVVGRGTDTQYF	TGTGCCAGCAGTGAAGTTGTGGGGAGAGGCACAGATACGCAGTATTTT
-	15	TRBV19	-	TRBJ1-2	CASTAGGTGTAGYTF	TGTGCCAGTACGGCCGGGGGTACAGGGACTGCTGGCTACACCTTC
TRBD2	14	TRBV27	-	TRBJ2-1	CASRVSGLALLQFF	TGTGCCAGCAGGGTAAGCGGACTAGCTCTGCTTCAGTTCTTC
-	14	TRBV27	many	TRBJ2-6	CASRGYSGANVLTF	TGTGCCAGCAGGGGGTACTCTGGGGCCAACGTCCTGACTTTC
-	13	TRBV7-8	many	TRBJ1-1	CASSSSENTEAFF	TGTGCCAGCAGCTCTTCCGAGAACACTGAAGCTTTCTTT
-	15	TRBV7-3	many	TRBJ2-1	CASSPEGGGWNEQFF	TGTGCCAGCAGCCCCGAAGGAGGGGGCTGGAATGAGCAGTTCTTC
-	13	TRBV12-3/TRBV12-4	-	TRBJ1-2	CASSSRRTYGYTF	TGTGCCAGCAGCTCTCGACGGACTTATGGCTACACCTTC
-	16	TRBV12-5	many	TRBJ2-1	CASGKIVVSTYNEQFF	TGTGCTAGTGGCAAAATTGTAGTTAGCACCTACAATGAGCAGTTCTTC
TRBD1	14	TRBV29-1	-	TRBJ2-3	CSVSNRGRADTQYF	TGCAGCGTTTCCAACAGGGGGCGGGCAGATACGCAGTATTTT
-	15	TRBV4-3	few	TRBJ2-5	CASSQDSAPQETQYF	TGCGCCAGCAGCCAAGATAGCGCACCACAAGAGACCCAGTACTTC
-	12	TRBV5-6	few	TRBJ2-2	CASRLYTGELFF	TGTGCCAGCAGGCTTTACACCGGGGAGCTGTTTTTT
TRBD2	15	TRBV29-1	-	TRBJ2-3	CSPNEAGGLTDTQYF	TGCAGCCCCAACGAAGCGGGGGGACTCACAGATACGCAGTATTTT
-	16	TRBV7-2	few	TRBJ2-1	CASSLTPGSSYNEQFF	TGTGCCAGCAGCTTAACTCCAGGAAGCTCCTACAATGAGCAGTTCTTC
-	12	TRBV18	-	TRBJ1-2	CASSYRNYGYTF	TGTGCCAGCTCCTACAGGAACTATGGCTACACCTTC
-	14	TRBV12-3/TRBV12-4	few	TRBJ2-3	CASSLAGASDTQYF	TGTGCCAGCAGTTTAGCGGGAGCGTCAGATACGCAGTATTTT
-	15	TRBV10-2	few	TRBJ2-7	CASSARLGINTEQYF	TGCGCCAGCAGTGCCCGACTGGGGATTAATACCGAGCAGTACTTC
-	14	TRBV7-9	-	TRBJ2-1	CASSLHSSYNEQFF	TGTGCCAGCAGCCTTCATAGCTCCTACAATGAGCAGTTCTTC
-	11	TRBV20-1	many	TRBJ2-7	CSASKGYEQYF	TGCAGTGCTAGTAAGGGCTACGAGCAGTACTTC
-	16	TRBV29-1	few	TRBJ2-3	CSVDQIGRTSTDTQYF	TGCAGCGTTGATCAGATCGGCCGGACTAGCACAGATACGCAGTATTTT
-	17	TRBV19	few	TRBJ1-1	CASLSGVGGGPNTEAFF	TGTGCCAGCCTATCTGGTGTAGGAGGAGGTCCTAACACTGAAGCTTTCTTT